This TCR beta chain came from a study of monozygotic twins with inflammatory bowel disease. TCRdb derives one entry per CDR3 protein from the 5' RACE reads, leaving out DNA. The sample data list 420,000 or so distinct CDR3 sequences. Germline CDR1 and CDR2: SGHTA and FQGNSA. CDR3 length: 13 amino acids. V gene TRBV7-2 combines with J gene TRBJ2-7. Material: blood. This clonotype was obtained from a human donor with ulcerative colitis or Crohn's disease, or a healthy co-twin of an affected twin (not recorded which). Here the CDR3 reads CASSSSRKYEQYF.